The 18 T cell receptor beta chains presented below share a single source sample, sequenced in a study of early T cells in non-severe SARS-CoV-2 infection. One entry per CDR3 protein results from TCRdb running MiXCR on the 5' RACE reads. The sample has 15,000 to 20,000 distinct CDR3 sequences; 4.5% to 6.5% are singletons. Sequenced sample: whole blood. These receptors came from an adult who was a healthcare worker with PCR-confirmed SARS-CoV-2 infection or an uninfected control (not recorded which).

This clonotype came up many times. The rearrangement uses TRBV5-6 and TRBJ2-3; D possibly corresponds to TRBD1 (5 bases). Trimming pared 4 bases from V and 1 base from J, leaving 13 bases between. This CDR3 comprises 15 residues. The germline gives CDR1 SGHDT, CDR2 YYEEEE. The CDR3 protein is CASSLRTPGTDTQYF. The CDR3 DNA is TGTGCCAGCAGCCTCCGGACACCCGGCACAGATACGCAGTATTTT. Full variable domain (rest looked up from reference TRBV5-6 and TRBJ2-3): DAGVTQSPTHLIKTRGQQVTLRCSPKSGHDTVSWYQQALGQGPQFIFQYYEEEERQRGNFPDRFSGHQFPNYSSELNVNALLLGDSALYLCASSLRTPGTDTQYFGPGTRLTVL.

The chain uses TRBV5-1 and TRBJ2-3; D may be TRBD2 (6 bases). Trimming took 3 bases from V and 5 from J, leaving 16 bases between them. This CDR3 contains 15 residues. Germline values: CDR1 SGHRS, CDR2 YFSETQ. The CDR3: CASSSEGTRGDTQYF. DNA of the CDR3: TGCGCCAGCAGCTCGGAGGGGACTCGGGGAGATACGCAGTATTTT.

This clonotype was recorded many times. The chain employs TRBV28 and TRBJ2-3; D call uncertain. V dropped 5 bases and J dropped 1 base, with 19 bases sitting between them. The CDR3 covers 17 residues. Germline V gene data show CDR1 as MDHEN and CDR2 as SYDVKM. The CDR3 DNA sequence: TGTGCCAGCAGTAACGCGCCCGAACACTGGCGCACAGATACGCAGTATTTT. Its translation is CASSNAPEHWRTDTQYF.

This clonotype was counted many times. The chain uses TRBV14 and TRBJ2-2; D not certain. This CDR3 is built from 12 residues. Trimming removed 7 bases from V and 7 bases from J, with 10 bases in between. The germline gives CDR1 SGHDN, CDR2 FVKESK. CDR3: CASKGEGGELFF. DNA for the CDR3: TGTGCCAGCAAGGGCGAAGGCGGGGAGCTGTTTTTT.

There are many counts of this clonotype. The chain recombines TRBV5-1 with TRBJ2-1; 8 bases fit TRBD2. Germline CDR1 is SGHRS and CDR2 is YFSETQ. The CDR3 spans 16 residues. V dropped 1 base and J dropped 0; count of bases not matched to a gene: 3. The CDR3 DNA follows: TGCGCCAGCAGCTTGAAAAGCGGGGGCTCCTACAATGAGCAGTTCTTC. Its translation: CASSLKSGGSYNEQFF.

This clonotype was counted many times. The rearrangement joins TRBV20-1 to TRBJ2-3; 10 bases fit TRBD2. Losses at the gene ends were 3 bases for V and 4 bases for J; bases not matched to a gene: 7. Germline CDR1 and CDR2: DFQATT and SNEGSKA (reference sequence). CDR3 length: 15 amino acids. CDR3 sequence: CSASEAGGLSDTQYF. As DNA, the CDR3 is TGCAGTGCTAGTGAAGCGGGAGGGCTTTCAGATACGCAGTATTTT.

This sequence joins TRBV7-2 and TRBJ2-5; no clear D gene. This CDR3 spans 13 amino acids. The V end lost 5 bases, the J end lost 2 bases, and 9 bases lay between the germline ends. The germline gives CDR1 SGHTA, CDR2 FQGNSA. The DNA of the CDR3 is TGTGCCAGCAGCCGAGGCCAACAAGAGACCCAGTACTTC. Translating it yields CASSRGQQETQYF. Variable domain in full (rest from reference TRBV7-2 and TRBJ2-5): GAGVSQSPSNKVTEKGKDVELRCDPISGHTALYWYRQSLGQGLEFLIYFQGNSAPDKSGLPSDRFSAERTGGSVSTLTIQRTQQEDSAVYLCASSRGQQETQYFGPGTRLLVL.

As to this clonotype: This clone may be a read error of a much larger clone one base away. The conserved final phenylalanine or tryptophan is absent from the CDR3, which likely points to a read error. This chain connects TRBV20-1 to TRBJ2-3; 12 positions match TRBD2. The CDR3 runs 15 residues. Germline V gene lookup returns CDR1 DFQATT and CDR2 SNEGSKA (reference sequence). V shed 5 bases and J 2 bases; nucleotides not matched to a gene: 5. The CDR3 DNA follows: TGCAGTGCTGATGGACTAGCGGGGTTCACAGATACGCAGTATTCT. Translating gives CSADGLAGFTDTQYS.

The sample holds many counts of this clonotype. The rearrangement uses TRBV12-3 or TRBV12-4 and TRBJ2-5; TRBD1 matches 8 bases. CDR3 size: 14 residues. The V gene end was trimmed by 1 base and the J gene end by 5 bases; junction bases not matched to a gene: 3. The CDR3 coding sequence is TGTGCCAGCAGTTTAGGGACAGGGTTGGAGACCCAGTACTTC. Amino acid sequence: CASSLGTGLETQYF.

V gene TRBV2 combines with J gene TRBJ2-5; D gene unclear. Trimming removed 4 bases at V and 4 bases at J, with 16 bases between. In germline, CDR1 is SNHLY, CDR2 FYNNEI. CDR3 length equals 15 residues. The CDR3 loop reads CASSVLNNPPETQYF. The CDR3 nucleotides read TGTGCCAGCAGTGTCCTGAATAACCCGCCAGAGACCCAGTACTTC. The full variable domain, rest sourced from reference TRBV2 and TRBJ2-5, is EPEVTQTPSHQVTQMGQEVILRCVPISNHLYFYWYRQILGQKVEFLVSFYNNEISEKSEIFDDQFSVERPDGSNFTLKIRSTKLEDSAMYFCASSVLNNPPETQYFGPGTRLLVL.

This clonotype has at least ten counts. The rearrangement uses TRBV2 and TRBJ1-1; perhaps TRBD1 as D (5 bases). Deletions cut 6 bases from V and 9 bases from J, with 17 bases between. The length of the CDR3 is 13 residues. Germline V gives CDR1 SNHLY, CDR2 FYNNEI. CDR3 protein: CASRTDGGGKAFF. The CDR3, as DNA: TGTGCCAGCAGAACAGACGGGGGAGGGAAAGCTTTCTTT. Looking up the rest from reference TRBV2 and TRBJ1-1 gives the full variable domain: EPEVTQTPSHQVTQMGQEVILRCVPISNHLYFYWYRQILGQKVEFLVSFYNNEISEKSEIFDDQFSVERPDGSNFTLKIRSTKLEDSAMYFCASRTDGGGKAFFGQGTRLTVV.

This clonotype was counted many times. V is TRBV29-1 and J is TRBJ2-1, with unresolved D. Germline V lookup: CDR1 SQVTM, CDR2 ANQGSEA. The CDR3 length is 13 residues. With 2 bases removed from V and 4 bases from J, the gap between germline ends came to 9 bases. Here the CDR3 DNA reads TGCAGCGTTGAAAAACTCCGTTACAATGAGCAGTTCTTC. It codes for CSVEKLRYNEQFF.

This clonotype was picked up many times. CDR3 amino acids: CASSQGPSLPSYEQYF. CDR3 DNA: TGTGCCAGCAGCCAAGGGCCCAGTCTTCCCTCCTACGAGCAGTACTTC. This chain links TRBV14 with TRBJ2-7, with unresolved D. The ends were cut back, 1 base at V and 0 bases at J, with 13 bases in the middle. This CDR3 contains 16 residues. Looked up from germline, CDR1 is SGHDN and CDR2 is FVKESK. The whole variable domain, filled in from reference TRBV14 and TRBJ2-7, reads EAGVTQFPSHSVIEKGQTVTLRCDPISGHDNLYWYRRVMGKEIKFLLHFVKESKQDESGMPNNRFLAERTGGTYSTLKVQPAELEDSGVYFCASSQGPSLPSYEQYFGPGTRLTVT.

This clonotype was seen a few times. The CDR3 region has the DNA TGTGCCAGCTCACCCGTAGTCAATGAGCAGTTCTTC. Translation: CASSPVVNEQFF. The chain combines TRBV18 with TRBJ2-1; D remains ambiguous. Germline assignment: CDR1 KGHSH and CDR2 LQKENI. The CDR3 consists of 12 residues. The V gene lost 3 bases and the J gene lost 6 bases, with 6 bases spanning the gap. The variable domain in full, completed from reference TRBV18 and TRBJ2-1, reads NAGVMQNPRHLVRRRGQEARLRCSPMKGHSHVYWYRQLPEEGLKFMVYLQKENIIDESGMPKERFSAEFPKEGPSILRIQQVVRGDSAAYFCASSPVVNEQFFGPGTRLTVL.

This clonotype was picked up many times. The chain recombines TRBV4-2 with TRBJ2-3; 11 bases agree with TRBD2. The V segment lost 2 bases and the J segment 6 bases; nucleotides outside the gene matches: 7. Germline V CDR1 and CDR2: LGHNA, YNFKEQ. The length of the CDR3 is 16 residues. The CDR3 here is CASSQTSGSVGDTQYF. CDR3 DNA sequence: TGTGCCAGCAGCCAAACTAGCGGGAGTGTGGGGGATACGCAGTATTTT.

This clonotype was seen at least ten times. CDR3 sequence: CATSDFPTQEQFF. For the CDR3, the DNA is TGTGCCACCAGTGATTTTCCCACCCAAGAGCAGTTCTTC. The V call is TRBV24-1, the J call TRBJ2-1; D gene unclear. Deletions cut 1 base from V and 10 bases from J, with 10 bases between. The length of the CDR3 is 13 residues. CDR1 is KGHDR, CDR2 SFDVKD, per germline.

This rearrangement joins TRBV6-6 to TRBJ2-1; D perhaps matches TRBD1 (6 bases). CDR1 and CDR2 (germline): MNHNY, SVGAGI (reference sequence). The CDR3 loop spans 16 amino acids. V shed 2 bases and J shed 8 bases, with 19 bases lying between them. CDR3 in amino acids: CASSYQTGSGRDEQFF. The CDR3 DNA follows: TGTGCCAGCAGTTACCAAACAGGGTCGGGGAGAGATGAGCAGTTCTTC.

This clonotype counts as medium-sized (0.01 to 0.1%). The genes are TRBV12-3 or TRBV12-4 and TRBJ1-5, with 7 bases fitting TRBD1. This CDR3 has 16 amino acids. J gave up 1 base and V 5 bases, and 8 bases lay outside the gene matches. The CDR3 nucleotides read TGTGCCAGCAGTCCGAGGACAGGTATGAGCAATCAGCCCCAGCATTTT. Amino acids: CASSPRTGMSNQPQHF.